This T cell receptor beta chain appears in the sequencing data of a study of regulatory T cells in long-lasting Graves disease. The overall study: Graves' patients who were just diagnosed had used antithyroid drugs for under 3 months. Notes on the study in general: Analyses excluded thyroid tissue, covering peripheral blood alone.

Time point given: newly diagnosed GD, antithyroid drugs for less than 3 months. PBMCs were the source of the RNA used for TCR sequencing. An endocrinology department in Xi'an, China, supplied the patients. This clonotype was picked up a small number of times. Its cognate antigen is unknown. To make TCR beta libraries, researchers used iRepertoire HTBI primers and Arm-PCR of CDR3 regions. TCRdb reprocessed the multiplex PCR reads with MiXCR, giving one entry per CDR3 protein. Of about 220,000 distinct CDR3 sequences listed, approximately 20% are singletons. The input for sequencing was peripheral blood mononuclear cells (PBMCs), taken at new diagnosis, from a patient treated with antithyroid drugs. The clonotype originates from a female donor with Graves disease.

CDR3 region: CSAMINRLAGLGEQFF. The CDR3 nucleotides are TGCAGTGCTATGATAAACCGACTAGCGGGATTGGGGGAGCAGTTCTTC. The J gene is TRBJ2-1, the V gene TRBV20-1, with 11 bases matching TRBD2. CDR3 length: 16 residues. V was clipped by 4 bases and J by 10 bases; unmatched bases: 15. Germline V gene sequence: CDR1 DFQATT, CDR2 SNEGSKA (reference sequence).